This T cell receptor (beta chain) came from a study of blood T cell repertoires in COVID-19. The overall study: Acute-phase and convalescent COVID-19 samples originated in the United States, Italy and Spain.

There are a few counts of this clone. Profiling relied on immunoSEQ multiplex PCR, and the TCRdb table lists in-frame clones only, not all of them. The sample comprises more than 300,000 clones, about 88% of which are singletons, and 7.3% rests with the top ten. The source is a woman in her 70s with COVID-19, enrolled during active disease. Sample: peripheral blood.

DNA of the CDR3: TGTGCCAGCAGCTTCAAACTAGCAAGGCAGTACTTC. This gives the protein CASSFKLARQYF. The J gene is TRBJ2-7, the V gene TRBV3-1 (or the pseudogene TRBV3-2); the D gene is possibly TRBD2 (6 bases). With 5 bases removed from V and 9 bases from J, the gap between germline ends came to 14 bases. Germline V lookup: CDR1 LGHDT, CDR2 YNNKEL (reference sequence). The CDR3 totals 12 residues.